This T cell receptor beta chain was captured by sequencing in a study of OX40 agonist ivuxolimab in advanced cancers. At the level of the study: Having had anti-PD-1, anti-PD-L1 or anti-CTLA-4 therapy before was allowed, and about 40% had some.

Patients were excluded for autoimmune disease history or systemic immunosuppression. A word on this clone: Its antigen is currently unknown.

Overall study results and limits: Which antigen the expanded peripheral T cells recognized is unknown. At 0.1 to 3.0 mg/kg and by week 6, CD4+ and CD8+ T cells in the blood had expanded clonally.

Assay: immunoSEQ multiplex PCR; the TCRdb copy retains only in-frame clones and omits some. The table records about 83,000 clones, approximately 84% of them present only once. This CDR3 region has 11 residues. In germline, CDR1 is LNHDA, CDR2 SQIVND (reference sequence). V lost 4 bases and J 8 bases, leaving 8 bases between the germline ends. The genes are TRBV19 and TRBJ1-1; D not resolved. The source is an adult with an advanced solid tumor such as melanoma, head and neck, liver or kidney cancer. The specimen was CD4+ or CD8+ T cells sorted from blood, collected in a trial of the OX40 agonist ivuxolimab. DNA of the CDR3: TGTGCCAGTAGTAGGACCGGAGAAGCTTTCTTT. Its protein is CASSRTGEAFF.